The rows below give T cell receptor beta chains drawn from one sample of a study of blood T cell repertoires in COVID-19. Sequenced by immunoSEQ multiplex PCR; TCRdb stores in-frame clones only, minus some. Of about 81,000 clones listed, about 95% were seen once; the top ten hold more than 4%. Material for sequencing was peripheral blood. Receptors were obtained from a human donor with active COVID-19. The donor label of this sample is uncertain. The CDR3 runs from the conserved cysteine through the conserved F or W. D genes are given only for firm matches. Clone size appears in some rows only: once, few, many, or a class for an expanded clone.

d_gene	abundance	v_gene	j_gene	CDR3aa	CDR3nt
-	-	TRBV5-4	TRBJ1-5	CASSFMGVEPQHF	TGTGCCAGCAGCTTTATGGGAGTAGAGCCCCAGCATTTT
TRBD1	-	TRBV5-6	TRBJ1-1	CASSIWGQKNTEAFF	TGTGCCAGCAGCATATGGGGACAGAAGAACACTGAAGCTTTCTTT
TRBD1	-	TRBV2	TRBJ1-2	CASREEDRGGYTF	TGTGCCAGCAGGGAAGAGGACAGGGGTGGCTACACCTTC
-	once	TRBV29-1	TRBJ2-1	CSVLYSYNEQFF	TGCAGCGTTCTCTATTCCTACAATGAGCAGTTCTTC
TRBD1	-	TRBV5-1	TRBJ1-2	CASSPGQGAVGYTF	TGCGCCAGCAGCCCGGGACAGGGGGCCGTTGGCTACACCTTC
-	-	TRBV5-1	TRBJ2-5	CASTSEVTGPETQYF	TGCGCCAGCACCTCCGAGGTAACAGGGCCAGAGACCCAGTACTTC
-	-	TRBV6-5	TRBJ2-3	CASNLRGAGTQYF	TGTGCCAGCAACCTTCGGGGTGCGGGTACGCAGTATTTT
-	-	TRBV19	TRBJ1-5	CASSKAPHSNQPQHF	TGTGCCAGTAGTAAAGCCCCGCATAGCAATCAGCCCCAGCATTTT
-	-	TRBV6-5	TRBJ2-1	CASMEGVSYNEQFF	TGTGCCAGCATGGAGGGAGTGTCCTACAATGAGCAGTTCTTC
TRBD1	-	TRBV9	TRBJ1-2	CASSQGGQGPQLGYGYTF	TGTGCCAGCAGCCAAGGGGGACAGGGGCCTCAATTGGGATATGGCTACACCTTC
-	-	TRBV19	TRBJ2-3	CASSILRGDTQYF	TGTGCCAGTAGTATTCTTCGCGGAGATACGCAGTATTTT
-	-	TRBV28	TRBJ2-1	CATGVRIGVANEQFF	TGTGCCACCGGGGTGCGAATCGGAGTAGCCAATGAGCAGTTCTTC
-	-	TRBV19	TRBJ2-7	CASSTPGSTYEQYF	TGTGCCAGTAGTACACCAGGGTCCACCTACGAGCAGTACTTC
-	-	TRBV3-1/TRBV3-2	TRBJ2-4	CASSQVENIQYF	TGTGCCAGCAGCCAAGTAGAAAACATTCAGTACTTC
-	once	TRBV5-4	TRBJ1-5	CASSLRTDYSNQPQHF	TGTGCCAGCAGCTTGAGAACAGACTATAGCAATCAGCCCCAGCATTTT
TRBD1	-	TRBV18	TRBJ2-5	CASSLFPGQGRQGETQYF	TGTGCCAGCTCACTATTTCCGGGACAGGGGAGGCAGGGAGAGACCCAGTACTTC
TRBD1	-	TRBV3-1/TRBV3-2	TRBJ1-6	CASSPEGTGNSPLHF	TGTGCCAGCAGCCCTGAAGGGACAGGGAACTCACCCCTCCACTTT